A selection of T cell receptor beta chains follows, all from one sample in a study of T-cell memory formation after mild COVID-19. TCRdb called the 5' RACE reads again in MiXCR, with one record for every CDR3 protein. Found here are 350,000 or so distinct CDR3 sequences, roughly 21% of them singletons; the top ten hold approximately 12%. Source material: PBMCs or a T cell subset sorted from them (not recorded which). Receptor source: an adult woman who had mild COVID-19 (a few samples of this study predate the infection). Cell type and time point are not known. CDR3s include the opening cysteine and the closing phenylalanine or tryptophan. D genes are given only for firm matches. Not every row has a clone size; where given, it reads once, few, many or a size class.

j_call | clone_size | v_call | d_call | cdr3_length | cdr3_nt | cdr3_aa
TRBJ2-5 | . | TRBV5-6 | TRBD2 | 16 | TGTGCCAGCAGCTCCTGGGGAGCGGGAGGCCAAGAGACCCAGTACTTC | CASSSWGAGGQETQYF
TRBJ2-3 | . | TRBV13 | . | 14 | TGTGCCAGCAGTCTACACTCATTGCCGGCTACGCAGTATTTT | CASSLHSLPATQYF
TRBJ2-7 | . | TRBV15 | . | 19 | TGTGCCACCAGCAGAGATCGGCTAGGTGGCCAGGGGTTCTCCTACGAGCAGTACTTC | CATSRDRLGGQGFSYEQYF
TRBJ2-3 | . | TRBV9 | TRBD2 | 18 | TGTGCCAGCAGCGTAGAGGCCGGGACTAGCGGGAGATCAGATACGCAGTATTTT | CASSVEAGTSGRSDTQYF
TRBJ2-1 | . | TRBV12-3/TRBV12-4 | . | 11 | TGTGCCACCCGAAGGGAGGTTGAGCAGTTCTTC | CATRREVEQFF
TRBJ1-1 | once | TRBV7-9 | TRBD1 | 17 | TGTGCCAGCAGCCATCCTGGACAGGGGGCAGTGCGGACTGAAGCTTTCTTT | CASSHPGQGAVRTEAFF
TRBJ1-6 | . | TRBV7-3 | . | 12 | TGTGCCAGCGGCTCAGAGGATTCACCCCTCCACTTT | CASGSEDSPLHF
TRBJ2-3 | . | TRBV18 | . | 16 | TGTGCCAGCTCACCGCCTGTAGGCACCTCCACAGATACGCAGTATTTT | CASSPPVGTSTDTQYF
TRBJ2-7 | few | TRBV21-1 | . | 15 | TGTGCCAGCAGCATCGCGGGACAGGGGAGGAACGAGCAGTACTTC | CASSIAGQGRNEQYF
TRBJ1-2 | . | TRBV28 | . | 16 | TGTGCCAGCAGTTTGGGTCCGGAGGACACTAACTATGGCTACACCTTC | CASSLGPEDTNYGYTF
TRBJ2-3 | . | TRBV9 | . | 16 | TGTGCCAGCAGCCCCCCGTCCCCCGGGAGCTCAGATACGCAGTATTTT | CASSPPSPGSSDTQYF
TRBJ1-2 | . | TRBV11-3 | . | 16 | TGTGCCAGCAGCGCGCGGACAGCCCCTACTAACTATGGCTACACCTTC | CASSARTAPTNYGYTF
TRBJ1-5 | few | TRBV12-5 | . | 16 | TGTGCTAGTGGTTTGGTACTGGGACAAGGCAATCAGCCCCAGCATTTT | CASGLVLGQGNQPQHF
TRBJ2-7 | . | TRBV5-6 | TRBD1 | 15 | TGTGCCAGCACCTTTTGGGACAGGGATACTCACGAGCAGTACTTC | CASTFWDRDTHEQYF
TRBJ2-3 | few | TRBV10-3 | . | 19 | TGTGCCATCAGTGAGAAGCACACGCAACTTTTAACGGGGACAGATACGCAGTATTTT | CAISEKHTQLLTGTDTQYF
TRBJ2-1 | few | TRBV12-3/TRBV12-4 | . | 16 | TGTGCCAGCACCCTTGGATCCGGGGGGCCCTACAATGAGCAGTTCTTC | CASTLGSGGPYNEQFF
TRBJ1-2 | few | TRBV7-6 | . | 15 | TGTGCCAGCAGCTTAGAGTCCCGGAGGGGCTATGGCTACACCTTC | CASSLESRRGYGYTF
TRBJ2-2 | . | TRBV19 | TRBD1 | 14 | TGTGCCAGTAGGGGGACAGGGGGCATCGGGGAGCTGTTTTTT | CASRGTGGIGELFF
TRBJ2-3 | . | TRBV12-3/TRBV12-4 | . | 14 | TGTGCCAGCAGAATGACAGGCAGCACAGATACGCAGTATTTT | CASRMTGSTDTQYF
TRBJ2-7 | . | TRBV4-1 | . | 15 | TGCGCCAGCAGCCAACTCCGGGACGTCCCCTACGAGCAGTACTTC | CASSQLRDVPYEQYF
TRBJ1-4 | . | TRBV7-9 | . | 16 | TGTGCCAGCAGCCAAGGGGACACCGCAACTAATGAAAAACTGTTTTTT | CASSQGDTATNEKLFF
TRBJ2-6 | few | TRBV7-9 | TRBD2 | 20 | TGTGCCAGCAGCCTAGCGGGGGGGCCCCTTTGGCGCTCTGGGGCCAACGTCCTGACTTTC | CASSLAGGPLWRSGANVLTF
TRBJ2-3 | . | TRBV5-1 | . | 15 | TGCGCCAGCAGCTTGGGGACGGTTGGCACAGATACGCAGTATTTT | CASSLGTVGTDTQYF
TRBJ1-6 | . | TRBV11-2 | . | 14 | TGTGCCAGCAGCTTACTCAGGGGAGATTCACCCCTCCACTTT | CASSLLRGDSPLHF
TRBJ2-1 | few | TRBV7-3 | TRBD2 | 18 | TGTGCCAGCAGCTTATTGGCTAGCGGGGGGGACACCTACAATGAGCAGTTCTTC | CASSLLASGGDTYNEQFF
TRBJ2-7 | few | TRBV12-3/TRBV12-4 | . | 13 | TGTGCCAGCAGTTTTGTACAGGGCTACGAGCAGTACTTC | CASSFVQGYEQYF
TRBJ1-4 | few | TRBV15 | . | 10 | TGTGCCACCCTAGGGGAAAAACTGTTTTTT | CATLGEKLFF
TRBJ2-6 | many | TRBV10-3 | . | 17 | TGTGCCATCAGTGAGTCGGGACCGACCTCTGGGGCCAACGTCCTGACTTTC | CAISESGPTSGANVLTF
TRBJ1-1 | . | TRBV19 | . | 15 | TGTGCCAGTAGTGCCCCCTTCGGCGGGATCGCTGAAGCTTTCTTT | CASSAPFGGIAEAFF
TRBJ2-5 | . | TRBV20-1 | TRBD2 | 14 | TGCAGTGCTAGAGATGGACTAGCGATAGAGACCCAGTACTTC | CSARDGLAIETQYF
TRBJ1-5 | . | TRBV7-9 | TRBD1 | 18 | TGTGCCAGCAGCTTAGAGGACAGGGGCAGGAGGGGCAATCAGCCCCAGCATTTT | CASSLEDRGRRGNQPQHF
TRBJ2-2 | few | TRBV4-1 | TRBD2 | 13 | TGCGCCAGTCGGCCGGGGGGGACCGGGGAGCTGTTTTTT | CASRPGGTGELFF
TRBJ2-2 | few | TRBV10-2 | TRBD2 | 16 | TGCGCCAGCAAGCTGACTAGCGGGGGGGCCCCCGGGGAGCTGTTTTTT | CASKLTSGGAPGELFF
TRBJ1-6 | few | TRBV5-5 | . | 13 | TGTGCCAGCAGCCCCACGCCTAATTCACCCCTCCACTTT | CASSPTPNSPLHF
TRBJ2-1 | few | TRBV18 | . | 15 | TGTGCCAGCTCACCACCCGGGGTTCTCTACAATGAGCAGTTCTTC | CASSPPGVLYNEQFF
TRBJ2-1 | . | TRBV6-5 | TRBD2 | 15 | TGTGCCAGCAGTTACGGGACTAGCGGGAAAAATGAGCAGTTCTTC | CASSYGTSGKNEQFF
TRBJ2-7 | . | TRBV10-2 | . | 13 | TGCGCCAGCAGTGAGGCAGGGGAATACGAGCAGTACTTC | CASSEAGEYEQYF
TRBJ1-1 | . | TRBV20-1 | . | 13 | TGCAGTGCTAGACGTGTTGGGAACACTGAAGCTTTCTTT | CSARRVGNTEAFF
TRBJ1-2 | . | TRBV24-1 | . | 14 | TGTGCCACCAGTGCGGCCGGGGTAAACTATGGCTACACCTTC | CATSAAGVNYGYTF
TRBJ1-2 | . | TRBV29-1 | . | 13 | TGCAGCGTCCCCCGAGGTGAGACGTACGGCTACACCTTC | CSVPRGETYGYTF
TRBJ2-3 | . | TRBV7-2 | TRBD2 | 14 | TGTGCCAGCAGCAATAGCGGGGGTTTAGATACGCAGTATTTT | CASSNSGGLDTQYF
TRBJ2-7 | few | TRBV12-5 | TRBD1 | 13 | TGTGCTAGTCTCTCACAGGGGGCGGACGAGCAGTACTTC | CASLSQGADEQYF
TRBJ2-5 | many | TRBV29-1 | TRBD2 | 16 | TGCAGCGTTGCCGGGGAGGCTAGCGGGAGGAAAGAGACCCAGTACTTC | CSVAGEASGRKETQYF
TRBJ2-5 | . | TRBV5-1 | . | 17 | TGCGCCAGCAGCGCTGACCGGACGCCGAGAACGCAAGAGACCCAGTACTTC | CASSADRTPRTQETQYF
TRBJ1-2 | . | TRBV11-2 | . | 15 | TGTGCCAGCAGCTTAGGTCGGCAGGGCGGCTATGGCTACACCTTC | CASSLGRQGGYGYTF
TRBJ1-6 | . | TRBV7-9 | TRBD1 | 16 | TGTGCCAGCAGTTACTATCCGGGACAGAATAATTCACCCCTCCACTTT | CASSYYPGQNNSPLHF
TRBJ1-2 | few | TRBV4-1 | . | 15 | TGCGCCAGCAGCCAAGATCGGGCGGGGGTGGTTGGCTACACCTTC | CASSQDRAGVVGYTF
TRBJ2-6 | . | TRBV9 | . | 12 | TGTGCCAGCGGAGCTGGGGCCAACGTCCTGACTTTC | CASGAGANVLTF
TRBJ2-7 | many | TRBV7-2 | . | 15 | TGTGCCAGCAGCTTAGGTCTCGGATCCTCCTACGAGCAGTACTTC | CASSLGLGSSYEQYF
TRBJ1-1 | few | TRBV12-3/TRBV12-4 | TRBD1 | 14 | TGTGCCAGCACCCTAGGGAGGCAGGGGGGGGAGGCTTTCTTT | CASTLGRQGGEAFF